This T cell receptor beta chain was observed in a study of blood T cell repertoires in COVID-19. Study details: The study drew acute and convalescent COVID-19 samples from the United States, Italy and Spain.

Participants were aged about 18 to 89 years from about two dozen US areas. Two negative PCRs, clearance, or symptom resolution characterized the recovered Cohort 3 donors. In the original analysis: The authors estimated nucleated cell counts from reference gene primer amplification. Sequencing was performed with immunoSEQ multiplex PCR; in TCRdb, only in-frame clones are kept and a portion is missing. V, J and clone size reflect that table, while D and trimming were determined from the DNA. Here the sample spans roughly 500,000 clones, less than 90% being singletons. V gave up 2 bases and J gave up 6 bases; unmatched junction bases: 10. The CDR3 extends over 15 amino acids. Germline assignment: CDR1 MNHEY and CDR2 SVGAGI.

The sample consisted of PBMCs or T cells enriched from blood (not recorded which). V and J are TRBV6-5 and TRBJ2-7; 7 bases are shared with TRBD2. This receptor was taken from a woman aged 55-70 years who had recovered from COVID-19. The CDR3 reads CASSYPTGGSSEQYF. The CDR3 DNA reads TGTGCCAGCAGTTACCCTACGGGAGGATCCAGCGAGCAGTACTTC.